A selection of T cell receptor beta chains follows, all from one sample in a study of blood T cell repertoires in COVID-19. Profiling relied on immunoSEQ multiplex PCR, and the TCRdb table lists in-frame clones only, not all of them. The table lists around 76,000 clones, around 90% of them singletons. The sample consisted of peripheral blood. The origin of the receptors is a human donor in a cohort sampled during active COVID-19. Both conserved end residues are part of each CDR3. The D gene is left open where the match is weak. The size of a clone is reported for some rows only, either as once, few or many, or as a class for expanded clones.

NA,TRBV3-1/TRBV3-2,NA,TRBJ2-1,TGTGCCAGCAGCCAATACGCAACGCGGGAGCAGTTCTTC,CASSQYATREQFF
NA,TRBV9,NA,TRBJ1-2,TGTGCCAGCAGCTCGCGGGACCCCGCACTTGGCTACACCTTC,CASSSRDPALGYTF
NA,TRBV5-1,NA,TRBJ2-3,TGCGCCAGTTGGGCCACAGATACGCAGTATTTT,CASWATDTQYF
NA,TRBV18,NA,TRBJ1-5,TGTGCCAGCTCACCGCGAGATTGGGCCCTTCAGCCCCAGCATTTT,CASSPRDWALQPQHF
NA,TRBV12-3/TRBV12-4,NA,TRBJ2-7,TGTGCCAGCAGTTTCCTGAGTTCTGGCGAGCAGTACTTC,CASSFLSSGEQYF
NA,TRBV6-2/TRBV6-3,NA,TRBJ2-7,TGTGCCAGCAGTTATTGGCAGGGTTACGACTACGAGCAGTACTTC,CASSYWQGYDYEQYF
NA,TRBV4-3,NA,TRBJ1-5,TGCGCCAGCAGCCAAGAGGTACAGGTGAATCAGCCCCAGCATTTT,CASSQEVQVNQPQHF
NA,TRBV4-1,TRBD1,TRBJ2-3,TGCGCCAGCAGGGGACAGGGGGGAGATACGCAGTATTTT,CASRGQGGDTQYF
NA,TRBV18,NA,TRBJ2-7,TGTGCCAGCTCACCATCAGGGAAGCACGAGCAGTACTTC,CASSPSGKHEQYF
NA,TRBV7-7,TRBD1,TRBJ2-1,TGTGCCAGCAGCCTCGGACAGGGCGCCTACAATGAGCAGTTCTTC,CASSLGQGAYNEQFF
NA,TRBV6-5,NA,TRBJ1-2,TGTGCCAGCAGTTACTCTACGACAGCGAACGGGGGCTACACCTTC,CASSYSTTANGGYTF
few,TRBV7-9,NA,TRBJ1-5,TGTGCCAGCAGCATGGGACATAACAGCAATCAGCCCCAGCATTTT,CASSMGHNSNQPQHF
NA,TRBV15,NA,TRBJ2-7,TGTGCCACCAGCAGAGGAGGAGGCAGCCTATACGAGCAGTACTTC,CATSRGGGSLYEQYF
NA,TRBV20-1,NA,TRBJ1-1,TGCAGTGCTAGTAGGGGGGGCTTTGACGCTGAAGCTTTCTTT,CSASRGGFDAEAFF
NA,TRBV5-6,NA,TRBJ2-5,TGTGCCAGCAGCTTGGGTTTGGGAGGAGAGACCCAGTACTTC,CASSLGLGGETQYF
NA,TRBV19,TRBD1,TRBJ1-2,TGTGCCAGTGGGGACAGGGCTGCTAGCCTTGGTGGCTACACCTTC,CASGDRAASLGGYTF
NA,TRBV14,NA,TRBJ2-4,TGTGCCAGCAGCTCAGGGGGGCAACTAGCCAAAAACATTCAGTACTTC,CASSSGGQLAKNIQYF
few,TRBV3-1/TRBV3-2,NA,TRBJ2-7,TGTGCCAGCAGCCTTTTGGCAGGGAATTTCTACGAGCAGTACTTC,CASSLLAGNFYEQYF
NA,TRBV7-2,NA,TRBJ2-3,TGTGCCAGCAGCTTAGCGTCTAGCGACATCACAGATACGCAGTATTTT,CASSLASSDITDTQYF
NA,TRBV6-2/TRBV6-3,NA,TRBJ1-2,TGTGCCAGCAGCCTGGGCACTAACTATGGCTACACCTTC,CASSLGTNYGYTF